This T cell receptor (beta chain) originates from a study of CD8+CD57+ T cells in acquired aplastic anemia. About the research overall: On average, sorted CD4+ and CD8+ cells gave roughly 2.9 ug of DNA.

The CDR3 sequence is 15 residues long. CDR1 is SGHRS, CDR2 YFSETQ, per germline. Germline trimming cut 3 bases from V and 4 bases from J; bases unmatched to any gene: 4. Sequenced patients had shown CD8+CD57+ cell expansion by flow cytometry. Acquired aplastic anemia of severe grade affected all patients. This clonotype appeared many times. Its antigen remains unknown. Genomic DNA constituted the template upon which TCR beta VDJ and CDR3 profiling was performed. TCRdb reanalysed the reads using MiXCR and keeps one entry per CDR3 protein. Seen here are around 180,000 distinct CDR3 sequences, 45% to 60% observed once, and the top ten hold 10% to 15%. Study-level findings and limits: Almost 30 CD8+ CDR3 sequences occurred in both the patients and the controls. Controls did not differ significantly from patients in CD8+ Simpson's diversity.

This TCR derives from a human donor with aplastic anemia. Input material: sorted CD4+, CD8+, or CD8+CD57+ T cells (not recorded which) from PBMCs. V is TRBV5-1 and J is TRBJ2-7; 13 bases fit TRBD2. CDR3 in amino acids: CASSYTSGGAYEQYF. Written as DNA, the CDR3 is TGCGCCAGCAGCTATACTAGCGGGGGGGCTTACGAGCAGTACTTC. Based on the CDR3 plus reference TRBV5-1 and TRBJ2-7, the full variable domain is KAGVTQTPRYLIKTRGQQVTLSCSPISGHRSVSWYQQTPGQGLQFLFEYFSETQRNKGNFPGRFSGRQFSNSRSEMNVSTLELGDSALYLCASSYTSGGAYEQYFGPGTRLTVT.